This record concerns one T cell receptor (beta chain) sequence. At least ten counts were recorded for this clonotype. Its cognate antigen has yet to be identified. One base away there is no much larger clone; base qualities are not given. This sample was taken from a study of T-cell reconstitution after alpha-beta-depleted transplantation in children (dated by TCRdb to the mid-2010s). Study-level background: Using TCR repertoire profiling, the study followed T-cell immune reconstitution in a quantitative way in children after TCRalphabeta/CD19-depleted allogeneic hematopoietic cell transplantation.

V has 4 bases trimmed and J has 3 bases trimmed; junction bases matching no gene number 5. From the cysteine through the phenylalanine, the CDR3 covers 13 amino acids. The DNA shown is the 39-base CDR3, in frame from base 1. Sequences SQVTM (CDR1) and ANQGSEA (CDR2) are obtained from the germline V gene. The library was built by means of PCR. This sample was sequenced with an Illumina HiSeq 2500. TCR library preparation used molecular barcoding, with unique molecular identifiers applied to normalize quantification of the TCRbeta repertoire. TCRdb reanalyzed the raw reads on its own, using fastp at Q25 for trimming and MiXCR for clone calling, and kept in-frame beta chains. CDR3 protein duplicates are merged, each entry listing the most common genes and DNA. The sample profile shows about 640,000 distinct CDR3 sequences; around a sixth of them were found once. The ten top clones hold about 1.1% of the sample.

This receptor chain uses TRBV29-1 and TRBJ1-2; TRBD1 lines up with 7 middle nucleotides. The sequences come from PBMCs from the stem cell graft donor, collected from the stem cell graft. This TCR was recovered from a human donor who donated a stem cell graft to a child with acute myeloid leukemia. CDR3 protein: CSVGQGTDYGYTF. The DNA reads as follows: TGCAGCGTTGGACAGGGAACGGACTATGGCTACACCTTC.